Listed below are T cell receptor beta chains from one sample, sequenced in a study of T cell changes during pregnancy in multiple sclerosis. Sequencing used immunoSEQ multiplex PCR; TCRdb keeps in-frame clones, though not all of them. This sample has 74,000 or so clones, with roughly nine tenths found just once. The source material was CD4+ T cells from peripheral blood mononuclear cells, sampled before pregnancy. These receptors were collected from a female donor with multiple sclerosis, enrolled in a pregnancy study. Both conserved end residues are part of each CDR3. Each record gives: clone size, D gene, J gene, V gene, CDR3 DNA, CDR3 protein. D genes are given only for firm matches. Size is omitted from some rows. Given values are once, few, many or a class for expanded clones.

abundance: once; d_gene: TRBD1; j_gene: TRBJ2-5; v_gene: TRBV19; CDR3nt: TGTGCCAGTGCGCTGGGACAGTGGCAAGAGACCCAGTACTTC; CDR3aa: CASALGQWQETQYF
abundance: NA; d_gene: NA; j_gene: TRBJ1-1; v_gene: TRBV5-1; CDR3nt: TGCGCCAGCAGCTTGGTGATAGGACACTTGAACACTGAAGCTTTCTTT; CDR3aa: CASSLVIGHLNTEAFF
abundance: NA; d_gene: NA; j_gene: TRBJ1-6; v_gene: TRBV6-5; CDR3nt: TGTGCCAGCACTTCAACAGGGACGGAGGCGCCCCTCCACTTT; CDR3aa: CASTSTGTEAPLHF
abundance: few; d_gene: TRBD1; j_gene: TRBJ1-5; v_gene: TRBV27; CDR3nt: TGTGCCAGCAGAACGACAGGGGATCAGCCCCAGCATTTT; CDR3aa: CASRTTGDQPQHF
abundance: NA; d_gene: TRBD2; j_gene: TRBJ2-7; v_gene: TRBV6-5; CDR3nt: TGTGCCAGCAGTTGGGGGGGTAACTCCTACGAGCAGTACTTC; CDR3aa: CASSWGGNSYEQYF
abundance: NA; d_gene: TRBD2; j_gene: TRBJ2-7; v_gene: TRBV28; CDR3nt: TGTGCCAGCAAGGGGGGTGACGGGACTAGCGGGATCGCACAGTACTTC; CDR3aa: CASKGGDGTSGIAQYF
abundance: NA; d_gene: TRBD1; j_gene: TRBJ1-2; v_gene: TRBV27; CDR3nt: TGTGCCAGCAGAGACCAGGGGGCTTCTGGTGGCTACACCTTC; CDR3aa: CASRDQGASGGYTF
abundance: NA; d_gene: NA; j_gene: TRBJ2-1; v_gene: TRBV9; CDR3nt: TGTGCCAGCAGCTTGACAGGAGCCTCCTACAATGAGCAGTTCTTC; CDR3aa: CASSLTGASYNEQFF
abundance: NA; d_gene: NA; j_gene: TRBJ1-4; v_gene: TRBV18; CDR3nt: TGTGCCAGCTCACAGAGGAATGAAAAACTGTTTTTT; CDR3aa: CASSQRNEKLFF
abundance: NA; d_gene: NA; j_gene: TRBJ2-3; v_gene: TRBV28; CDR3nt: TGTGCCAGCAGTCCCGGTCGCACAGATACGCAGTATTTT; CDR3aa: CASSPGRTDTQYF
abundance: NA; d_gene: TRBD1; j_gene: TRBJ2-2; v_gene: TRBV6-5; CDR3nt: TGTGCCAGCTGGTTAGGACAGGGCGGCACCGGGGAGCTGTTTTTT; CDR3aa: CASWLGQGGTGELFF